This TCR beta chain was sequenced during a study of cytomegalovirus exposure and HLA in healthy donors. Study observations and caveats: Roughly uniform depth of sequencing across donors was assumed in presence/absence analyses. Association with HLA alleles at 0.05 false discovery rate was found for 16,951 TCR beta sequences in a later analysis. In most subjects, TCR beta sequences reportedly gave accurate predictions of HLA-A and HLA-B alleles. It is likely that the observed cluster of highly shared sequence variants was a sequencing artifact.

On this clone itself: Its antigen is not known.

This PCR relied on a set of 60 Vbeta primers and 13 Jbeta primers. Sequencing used immunoSEQ multiplex PCR; TCRdb keeps in-frame clones, though not all of them. The sample records roughly 150,000 clones, around 10% being singletons. CDR1 and CDR2 from the germline V gene are MNHNS and SASEGT. The CDR3 contains 15 residues. V lost 1 base, J lost 0 bases, and 3 bases stayed unmatched. The chain joins TRBV6-1 to TRBJ2-7; 7 nucleotides line up with TRBD2. The clonotype originates from a man in his fifties or sixties in good health and CMV-seronegative. Sequenced material: PBMCs. CDR3 sequence (DNA): TGTGCCAGCAGTGAAGTGAGCGGGGCCTCCTACGAGCAGTACTTC. It is translated as CASSEVSGASYEQYF.